The rows below give T cell receptor beta chains drawn from one sample of a study of memory B cells and T cells in multiple sclerosis. These receptors are not linked to any known antigen. Generated by immunoSEQ multiplex PCR, the TCRdb table keeps only in-frame clones and is missing some. The table lists approximately 30,000 clones, 86% of them singletons. Sequences were obtained from PBMCs from blood kept in culture. These receptors came from a human donor with multiple sclerosis. Each CDR3 is given with its conserved first and last residue. Fields, in order: V gene, clone size, D gene, J gene, CDR3 DNA, CDR3 protein. The D gene is left open where the match is weak. The listing skips clone size in some rows; elsewhere it reads once, few, many or a size class.

V: TRBV27
size: NA
D: TRBD1
J: TRBJ2-7
DNA: TGTGCCAGCAAAGGGACAGGGGCGCGGGACGAGCAGTACTTC
CDR3: CASKGTGARDEQYF

V: TRBV29-1
size: NA
D: NA
J: TRBJ1-2
DNA: TGCAGCGTGACCAATCGCCTTGGACAGAATGGCTACACCTTC
CDR3: CSVTNRLGQNGYTF

V: TRBV19
size: once
D: NA
J: TRBJ2-7
DNA: TGTGCCAGTAGTAAACAGGGAAACTACGAGCAGTACTTC
CDR3: CASSKQGNYEQYF

V: TRBV6-6
size: NA
D: TRBD1
J: TRBJ2-7
DNA: TGTGCCAGCAGTGGAACCGGGACAGCCCTCGAGCAGTACTTC
CDR3: CASSGTGTALEQYF

V: TRBV5-1
size: NA
D: NA
J: TRBJ2-3
DNA: TGCGCCAGCAGCTTGAATGCGGGGAGCACAGATACGCAGTATTTT
CDR3: CASSLNAGSTDTQYF

V: TRBV7-2
size: NA
D: NA
J: TRBJ2-2
DNA: TGTGCCAGCAGCCCCATCTACTGGACGGCGAACACCGGGGAGCTGTTTTTT
CDR3: CASSPIYWTANTGELFF

V: TRBV18
size: NA
D: TRBD2
J: TRBJ2-3
DNA: TGTGCCAGCTCACCCCGACTAGCGGGAGTACCCACAGATACGCAGTATTTT
CDR3: CASSPRLAGVPTDTQYF

V: TRBV28
size: once
D: NA
J: TRBJ1-6
DNA: TGTGCCAGCAGTTTTTTAGAGAAGTTAAATTCACCCCTCCACTTT
CDR3: CASSFLEKLNSPLHF

V: TRBV14
size: NA
D: TRBD1
J: TRBJ1-1
DNA: TGTGCCAGCAGCCCCCTAGGGACAGGATCGAACACTGAAGCTTTCTTT
CDR3: CASSPLGTGSNTEAFF

V: TRBV5-4
size: NA
D: TRBD2
J: TRBJ2-5
DNA: TGTGCCAGCAGCCCGGGACTAGCTTGGGAGACCCAGTACTTC
CDR3: CASSPGLAWETQYF

V: TRBV18
size: NA
D: NA
J: TRBJ1-1
DNA: TGTGCCAGCTCACCACCCCTGAACACTGAAGCTTTCTTT
CDR3: CASSPPLNTEAFF

V: TRBV27
size: once
D: NA
J: TRBJ2-2
DNA: TGTGCCAGCAGTTTATTGAAGGGCACCGGGGAGCTGTTTTTT
CDR3: CASSLLKGTGELFF

V: TRBV5-4
size: NA
D: NA
J: TRBJ2-7
DNA: TGTGCCAGCAGCTTCTCCGGGGCAGTGCACGAGCAGTACTTC
CDR3: CASSFSGAVHEQYF

V: TRBV9
size: once
D: NA
J: TRBJ2-2
DNA: TGTGCCAGCAGCGGGAGTACGTCATACACTACCGGGGAGCTGTTTTTT
CDR3: CASSGSTSYTTGELFF

V: TRBV25-1
size: NA
D: NA
J: TRBJ1-4
DNA: TGTGCCAGCAGTCTAGGGGTGGATACTAATGAAAAACTGTTTTTT
CDR3: CASSLGVDTNEKLFF

V: TRBV4-1
size: NA
D: NA
J: TRBJ1-4
DNA: TGCGCCAGCAGCCCAAACGCCGGGGGCGCGGTGGAAAAACTGTTTTTT
CDR3: CASSPNAGGAVEKLFF

V: TRBV5-6
size: NA
D: NA
J: TRBJ1-1
DNA: TGTGCCAGCAGCTTGGTACGATTACAGTTTGAAGCTTTCTTT
CDR3: CASSLVRLQFEAFF

V: TRBV7-8
size: NA
D: NA
J: TRBJ2-7
DNA: TGTGCCAGCGCATTGGTACCGCAGGGGAACTACGAGCAGTACTTC
CDR3: CASALVPQGNYEQYF

V: TRBV4-1
size: NA
D: TRBD2
J: TRBJ2-3
DNA: TGCGCCAGCAGCCAAGAGCTCGGGACTAGCAATGGAGATACGCAGTATTTT
CDR3: CASSQELGTSNGDTQYF

V: TRBV19
size: NA
D: TRBD1
J: TRBJ2-7
DNA: TGTGCCAGTAGTATTGGGACAGTTACCTACGAGCAGTACTTC
CDR3: CASSIGTVTYEQYF

V: TRBV4-1
size: NA
D: NA
J: TRBJ1-5
DNA: TGCGCCAGCAGCCTAGGTCTCAATCAGCCCCAGCATTTT
CDR3: CASSLGLNQPQHF

V: TRBV5-4
size: NA
D: NA
J: TRBJ2-7
DNA: TGCGCCAGCAGCCAAGATGGCCCAGGACCCTACGAGCAGTACTTC
CDR3: CASSQDGPGPYEQYF

V: TRBV12-5
size: NA
D: TRBD1
J: TRBJ2-4
DNA: TGTGCTAGTGGTTTTATGCAGGGGGCGGACATTCAGTACTTC
CDR3: CASGFMQGADIQYF

V: TRBV7-8
size: NA
D: TRBD2
J: TRBJ2-7
DNA: TGTGCCAGCAGCTGGGGACTAGCTTTTGAGCAGTACTTC
CDR3: CASSWGLAFEQYF

V: TRBV27
size: NA
D: NA
J: TRBJ2-5
DNA: TGTGCCAGCAAATCCGATGTGGGAGGGGGGGCCCAGTACTTC
CDR3: CASKSDVGGGAQYF

V: TRBV7-6
size: NA
D: TRBD1
J: TRBJ2-4
DNA: TGTGCCAGCAGCCCGCGGCTTCGGGACAGGGCGGACATTCAGTACTTC
CDR3: CASSPRLRDRADIQYF

V: TRBV18
size: NA
D: TRBD1
J: TRBJ1-5
DNA: TGTGCCAGCTCACCCGGCGGCAGGGGGCTTCATCAGCCCCAGCATTTT
CDR3: CASSPGGRGLHQPQHF

V: TRBV7-9
size: NA
D: NA
J: TRBJ2-2
DNA: TGTGCCAGCACGAAGAACACCGGGGAGCTGTTTTTT
CDR3: CASTKNTGELFF

V: TRBV19
size: NA
D: NA
J: TRBJ2-5
DNA: TGTGCCAGTAGTCGTGTAGGATTTAACCAAGAGACCCAGTACTTC
CDR3: CASSRVGFNQETQYF